A single sample is the source of the 23 T cell receptor beta chains below, sequenced in a study of shared clonotypes between healthy human individuals. The data were produced by immunoSEQ multiplex PCR, yet TCRdb's version contains in-frame clones alone and is incomplete. Of about 1 million clones in the sample, roughly 80% are singletons; the top ten hold approximately 1.5%. The sequenced sample was memory CD4+ T cells sorted from blood. Subset meaning: CD45RA-negative fraction. These receptors originate from a man between 18 and 29 years old in good health.

The chain joins TRBV2 to TRBJ2-3; 8 bases fit TRBD2. This CDR3 comprises 16 residues. V shed 4 bases, J shed 0 bases, and the junction held 6 bases outside the gene matches. Germline V gives CDR1 SNHLY, CDR2 FYNNEI. The DNA of the CDR3 is TGTGCCAGCAGTGTGACGGGGGGGGCTAGCACAGATACGCAGTATTTT. This sequence encodes CASSVTGGASTDTQYF.

The chain has TRBV7-8 and TRBJ1-4, with unresolved D. The CDR3 length is 16 residues. Deletions cut 2 bases from V and 0 bases from J, with 10 bases between. From germline, CDR1 is SGHVS and CDR2 FQNEAQ. The CDR3 DNA reads as TGTGCCAGCAGCTTACTCGGGTCAGCAACTAATGAAAAACTGTTTTTT. Its protein product is CASSLLGSATNEKLFF.

This chain links TRBV5-1 with TRBJ2-5; 7 nucleotides match TRBD1. With V trimmed by 4 bases and J by 0 bases, 6 bases remained unmatched. CDR1 and CDR2 (germline): SGHRS, YFSETQ. This CDR3 region has 15 residues. This chain's CDR3 is CASSALTGYQETQYF. In DNA, the CDR3 is TGCGCCAGCAGCGCCCTGACAGGGTACCAAGAGACCCAGTACTTC. Full variable domain (remainder filled in from reference TRBV5-1 and TRBJ2-5): KAGVTQTPRYLIKTRGQQVTLSCSPISGHRSVSWYQQTPGQGLQFLFEYFSETQRNKGNFPGRFSGRQFSNSRSEMNVSTLELGDSALYLCASSALTGYQETQYFGPGTRLLVL.

This clone was counted a single time. This chain connects TRBV10-2 to TRBJ2-1; possible D gene TRBD2, 5 bases. Trimming cost V 6 bases and J 7 bases, with 16 bases left between them. The germline CDR1 and CDR2 sequences are WSHSY and SAAADI. The CDR3 totals 14 residues. The CDR3 region has the DNA TGCGCCAGCAGGCCCTCCCTAGCTGAAAATGAGCAGTTCTTC. Protein product: CASRPSLAENEQFF.

This clone has just a few counts. This chain joins TRBV5-1 and TRBJ2-5; D may be TRBD2 (6 bases). Germline CDR1 SGHRS, CDR2 YFSETQ. The CDR3 is 17 amino acids. V was trimmed by 5 bases and J by 1 base, leaving 21 bases between them. The CDR3, as DNA: TGCGCCAGCAGTCCCGGAGGGTGGGGGAGCCTCCAAGAGACCCAGTACTTC. Its translation: CASSPGGWGSLQETQYF.

This clone was observed a handful of times. The CDR3 DNA reads TGCGCCAGCAGCTTGAGCGTGGAGGAGCAGTTCTTC. Translating gives CASSLSVEEQFF. The gene calls are TRBV5-1 and TRBJ2-1; D is ambiguous. CDR3 length equals 12 residues. The V and J ends lost 1 base and 10 bases respectively, with 9 bases between them. Germline CDR1 reads SGHRS; CDR2 reads YFSETQ.

The chain couples TRBV19 to TRBJ2-3, with D perhaps matching TRBD2 (7 bases). Germline assignment: CDR1 LNHDA and CDR2 SQIVND (reference sequence). This CDR3 comprises 15 residues. Trimming shortened V by 6 bases and J by 6 bases, and 19 bases separated the two germline ends. CDR3 amino acids: CASSSISGGRDTQYF. CDR3 in DNA: TGTGCCAGTAGCAGCATATCGGGGGGCCGGGATACGCAGTATTTT.

The chain carries TRBV7-9 and TRBJ2-5; 9 positions match TRBD2. The length of the CDR3 is 17 residues. The V segment lost 4 bases and the J segment 5 bases; nucleotides outside the gene matches: 14. Germline CDR1 and CDR2: SEHNR and FQNEAQ (reference sequence). CDR3 sequence reads: CASSSRPVAGGGETQYF. CDR3 bases: TGTGCCAGCAGCTCCCGACCGGTGGCGGGAGGGGGGGAGACCCAGTACTTC.

The CDR3 spells CASSLWGRDTGELFF. For the CDR3, the DNA is TGTGCCAGCAGCTTGTGGGGCCGGGACACCGGGGAGCTGTTTTTT. V gene TRBV5-8 combines with J gene TRBJ2-2; tentative D call: TRBD1 (5 bases). The CDR3 consists of 15 residues. The V end was cut by 1 base, the J end by 3 bases, with 10 bases between. The germline V gene has CDR1 SGHTS and CDR2 YDEGEE.

The J gene is TRBJ1-5, the V gene TRBV28; no definite D call. Germline V gene lookup returns CDR1 MDHEN and CDR2 SYDVKM. CDR3 length equals 12 residues. V dropped 5 bases and J dropped 9 bases, with 11 bases sitting between them. CDR3 in amino acids: CASSAAPLPQHF. CDR3 bases: TGTGCCAGCAGTGCAGCCCCACTGCCCCAGCATTTT.

This chain connects TRBV9 to TRBJ1-3; D uncertain. Trimming shortened V by 3 bases and J by 1 base, and 17 bases separated the two germline ends. The germline V gene encodes CDR1 SGDLS and CDR2 YYNGEE. CDR3 size: 17 residues. This chain's CDR3 is CASSAYLRSESGNTIYF. The CDR3 bases are TGTGCCAGCAGCGCTTACCTCCGGTCTGAATCTGGAAACACCATATATTTT. Full variable domain (outside the CDR3, taken from reference TRBV9 and TRBJ1-3): DSGVTQTPKHLITATGQRVTLRCSPRSGDLSVYWYQQSLDQGLQFLIQYYNGEERAKGNILERFSAQQFPDLHSELNLSSLELGDSALYFCASSAYLRSESGNTIYFGEGSWLTVV.

This chain uses TRBV5-1 with TRBJ2-5, with TRBD2 matching 10 bases. V shed 4 bases and J 2 bases; nucleotides not matched to a gene: 5. Germline-derived CDR1 and CDR2 are SGHRS and YFSETQ. The CDR3 has 15 amino acids. The CDR3 spells CASSIILAGQETQYF. The DNA for the CDR3 is TGCGCCAGCAGCATTATACTAGCGGGACAAGAGACCCAGTACTTC.

The rearrangement uses TRBV6-6 and TRBJ1-6; weak D call: TRBD1 (6 bases). CDR3 length: 15 amino acids. Trimming shortened V by 6 bases and J by 2 bases, and 11 bases separated the two germline ends. The germline V gene has CDR1 MNHNY and CDR2 SVGAGI (reference sequence). The CDR3 sequence: CASSSDRTYNSPLHF. The DNA for the CDR3 is TGTGCCAGCAGCTCAGACAGGACCTATAATTCACCCCTCCACTTT.

The chain recombines TRBV6-6 with TRBJ1-2, with D tentatively TRBD1 (6 bases). CDR3 length equals 14 residues. CDR1 and CDR2 from the germline V gene are MNHNY and SVGAGI (reference sequence). V lost 8 bases and J lost 7, with 20 bases in between. The CDR3 DNA reads TGTGCCAGCCCCCGGGAAGGGGGTCGTCGTGGCTACACCTTC. Translated: CASPREGGRRGYTF.

J is TRBJ1-5 and V is TRBV18; no definite D call. Germline lookup yields CDR1 KGHSH and CDR2 LQKENI. This CDR3 comprises 16 residues. V gave up 2 bases and J gave up 3 bases, with 14 bases separating them. CDR3 protein: CASSPISGSLNQPQHF. CDR3 sequence (DNA): TGTGCCAGCTCACCAATTTCCGGGTCCCTCAATCAGCCCCAGCATTTT.

The chain uses TRBV18 and TRBJ1-3; no firm D call. Germline-derived CDR1 and CDR2 are KGHSH and LQKENI. V was clipped by 5 bases and J by 1 base, with 9 bases between them. The CDR3 extends over 14 amino acids. The DNA of the CDR3 is TGTGCCAGCTCAGGGTCCATTTCTGGAAACACCATATATTTT. Translation: CASSGSISGNTIYF. The full variable domain, rest sourced from reference TRBV18 and TRBJ1-3, is NAGVMQNPRHLVRRRGQEARLRCSPMKGHSHVYWYRQLPEEGLKFMVYLQKENIIDESGMPKERFSAEFPKEGPSILRIQQVVRGDSAAYFCASSGSISGNTIYFGEGSWLTVV.

The chain carries TRBV5-1 and TRBJ2-3; 10 nucleotides align to TRBD1. Looked up from germline, CDR1 is SGHRS and CDR2 is YFSETQ. Trimming at V came to 4 bases and at J to 2 bases, leaving 7 bases not matched to a gene. The CDR3 has 16 amino acids. CDR3 protein: CASSPKGQGFTDTQYF. The CDR3 nucleotides are TGCGCCAGCAGCCCGAAGGGACAGGGGTTCACAGATACGCAGTATTTT. The full variable domain, its missing parts supplied by reference TRBV5-1 and TRBJ2-3, is KAGVTQTPRYLIKTRGQQVTLSCSPISGHRSVSWYQQTPGQGLQFLFEYFSETQRNKGNFPGRFSGRQFSNSRSEMNVSTLELGDSALYLCASSPKGQGFTDTQYFGPGTRLTVL.

The V and J genes are TRBV5-4 and TRBJ2-7, with a possible D match to TRBD2 (6 bases). V was clipped by 4 bases and J by 4 bases, with 18 bases between them. Germline CDR1 reads SGHNT; CDR2 reads YYREEE (reference sequence). The CDR3 has 15 amino acids. The CDR3 reads CASSQAEGRLYEQYF. The CDR3 DNA is TGTGCCAGCAGCCAAGCGGAGGGCCGTTTATACGAGCAGTACTTC.

This chain links TRBV18 with TRBJ1-5; D might be TRBD1 (6 bases). The V end was cut by 2 bases, the J end by 9 bases, with 20 bases between. Germline loops: CDR1 KGHSH, CDR2 LQKENI. This CDR3 comprises 16 residues. The DNA of the CDR3 is TGTGCCAGCTCACCATCTAGCAGGGGTCCCAGGGGGCCCCAGCATTTT. It translates to CASSPSSRGPRGPQHF. The full variable domain, its missing parts supplied by reference TRBV18 and TRBJ1-5, is NAGVMQNPRHLVRRRGQEARLRCSPMKGHSHVYWYRQLPEEGLKFMVYLQKENIIDESGMPKERFSAEFPKEGPSILRIQQVVRGDSAAYFCASSPSSRGPRGPQHFGDGTRLSIL.

The chain is built from TRBV7-3 and TRBJ1-1, with TRBD1 identical over 10 bases. The CDR3 length is 19 residues. Trimming cost V 4 bases and J 5 bases; bases outside gene matches: 19. Germline values: CDR1 SGHTA, CDR2 FQGTGA. The CDR3 sequence: CASSSSPTRDRGGGTEAFF. CDR3 nucleotide sequence: TGTGCCAGCAGCTCCTCGCCGACCCGGGACAGGGGAGGTGGAACTGAAGCTTTCTTT.

The rearrangement joins TRBV9 to TRBJ1-3; possible D gene TRBD1, 6 bases. With 0 bases removed from V and 0 bases from J, the gap between germline ends came to 10 bases. The CDR3 length is 16 residues. The germline V gene encodes CDR1 SGDLS and CDR2 YYNGEE. CDR3 residues: CASSVEGQSSGNTIYF. The CDR3 region has the DNA TGTGCCAGCAGCGTAGAGGGACAATCCTCTGGAAACACCATATATTTT.

This chain uses TRBV5-1 with TRBJ2-5, with 8 bases fitting TRBD1. The germline gives CDR1 SGHRS, CDR2 YFSETQ. Trimming cost V 4 bases and J 5 bases; bases outside gene matches: 13. This CDR3 is 16 amino acids long. This CDR3 is CASSVGLDRALETQYF. CDR3 nucleotides: TGCGCCAGCAGCGTTGGGTTGGACAGGGCTTTGGAGACCCAGTACTTC.

V usage is TRBV5-6 and J usage is TRBJ2-7; possibly TRBD1 for D (5 bases). CDR1 is SGHDT and CDR2 is YYEEEE in the germline V gene. The CDR3 length is 15 residues. V was shortened by 0 bases and J by 2 bases, with 12 bases between the two germline ends. CDR3 region: CASSLGGAIAYEQYF. The CDR3 DNA sequence: TGTGCCAGCAGCTTGGGGGGCGCGATCGCCTACGAGCAGTACTTC.